This T cell receptor beta chain was captured in a study of regulatory T cells in long-lasting Graves disease (dated by TCRdb to the early 2020s). The study in broad terms: In the newly diagnosed Graves' disease group, patients had been taking antithyroid drugs for less than 3 months. A total of roughly 33 samples were covered by TCR sequencing, comprising some 13 persistent and 20 newly diagnosed Graves' disease patients. Peripheral blood TCR sequencing and RNA sequencing compared persistent Graves' disease patients with newly diagnosed Graves' disease patients. The study took place in China and was registered as a clinical trial. Broader findings and caveats from the paper: Persistent Graves' disease patients showed lower TCR Shannon entropy and fewer highly expanded clones than newly diagnosed patients, suggesting clonal expansion. Sequencing and analysis were limited to the TCR beta chain. Persistent patients shared more public clonotypes among themselves (around 2,700) than newly diagnosed patients did (approximately 870). Persistent disease showed preferential use of TRBV28, TRBJ1-2 and TRBJ2-5, whereas newly diagnosed disease favored TRBV20-1 and TRBJ2-1. Peripheral blood alone was examined, since thyroid tissue, which constituted the primary lesion, could not be accessed. The authors acknowledged the small sample size as a limitation that may reduce accuracy.

In light of the paper, this sample's time point label describes: newly diagnosed GD, antithyroid drugs for less than 3 months. For both TCR sequencing and RNA sequencing, RNA was extracted from PBMCs in TRIzol. The diagnosis of Graves' disease was made according to American Thyroid Association guidelines. Recruitment of patients was carried out at an endocrinology department in Xi'an, China. From each patient, about 8.9 milliliters of peripheral blood was collected into an EDTA anticoagulant tube. PBMCs were isolated by Ficoll Paque Plus density gradient separation without further T cell sorting. An Agilent 2100 Bioanalyzer and agarose gel were used to assess RNA quality, and a NanoDrop 2000 was used to measure RNA concentration. This clonotype appeared many times. Its antigen remains undetermined. It has no much larger one-base neighbor in the sample; base qualities were not kept. The germline ends are 14 bases apart after V is trimmed by 0 bases and J by 0 bases. The CDR3 measures 17 amino acids from cysteine to phenylalanine. The sequence is cut down to CDR3 DNA, 51 bases in frame from base 1. The germline V gene gives CDR1 as SGDLS and CDR2 as YYNGEE.

The library was built by means of multiplex PCR. Sequencing took place on an Illumina HiSeq 4000. TCR beta libraries were built with iRepertoire HTBI primers and Arm-PCR amplification of CDR3 regions. PCR products were gel purified before sequencing. The original pipeline was this. Across samples, around 62 TRBV and 13 to 15 TRBJ segments were identified and used for gene usage analysis of CDR3 amino acid clonotypes. COPE and FqMerger were used to merge filtered high-quality paired reads into contigs. BLAST was used to align contigs to IMGT TRBV, TRBD and TRBJ reference genes, with CDR3 defined following IMGT. Any clonotype with a frequency above 0.1% was classified as a highly expanded clone. Shannon entropy was used to measure repertoire diversity, and the Gini coefficient was used to measure V-J evenness. A clonotype found in more than one individual was treated as public. Starting from the raw public reads, TCRdb applied fastp trimming at Q25, assembled clones with MiXCR and retained in-frame beta chains. Rows are unified per CDR3 protein, each entry keeping the most common DNA and genes. The authors' filters were not applied to this entry. The sample table lists roughly 410,000 distinct CDR3 sequences, over 14% of them with a count of one. The ten top clones hold over 7% of the sample.

The same sample was also studied in work on T cells in Graves' hyperthyroidism and ophthalmopathy. The second study reports: Stable Graves' hyperthyroidism was defined as no progression to ophthalmopathy during 18 months of follow-up. Hyperthyroidism patients were newly diagnosed, had a disease duration of under 2 months, and were aged 18 to 65 years. Exclusion was applied to patients with uncontrolled infections, other autoimmune diseases, pregnancy or lactation. Clinical symptoms, serum thyroxine and TRAb, thyroid ultrasound, and orbital computed tomography formed the basis for the diagnoses. The TCR CDR3 was subjected to a first round of RT-PCR using the HTBI primer set and the Qiagen OneStep RT-PCR kit. Most expanded thyroid clonotypes (frequency above 0.001) were also found in blood, which suggests that blood repertoires may mirror thyroid immune responses. A model built on a 13 V-J signature distinguished ophthalmopathy from stable hyperthyroidism, reaching approximately 89% sensitivity and 81.08% specificity in cross-validation and 80%/75% in testing. In validation, progression to ophthalmopathy was predicted by the model with 70.59% sensitivity and around 76% specificity, a median of approximately 6.5 months before onset. TCR V-J signatures able to tell the groups apart were searched for in a discovery cohort of 90 to 100 patients, of whom around 42 had Graves' ophthalmopathy and around 57 had stable Graves' hyperthyroidism. Prospective prediction of ophthalmopathy was tested in an independent validation cohort of approximately 18 hyperthyroidism patients and 17 patients who later progressed to ophthalmopathy. The 85 to 100 discovery patients were divided at random into training and test sets in a 7:3 ratio. In more than 5 Graves' hyperthyroidism patients, the study also compared T-cell repertoires from thyroid tissue with T-cell repertoires from blood. After sampling, hyperthyroidism patients received methimazole starting at 30 mg daily, and ophthalmopathy patients received high-dose intravenous methylprednisolone. Libraries were constructed in a second round of multiplex PCR, after which size selection and purification were performed. The libraries were sequenced on an Illumina HiSeq2000 using paired-end 100 bp reads. Raw data were processed with SOAPnuke, discarding reads with adapters, uncalled bases, mean Phred below 15, or no exact constant-primer or identifier match. High-quality paired reads were merged with COPE v1.2.5, and unique nucleotide sequences were defined as clonotypes. Clonotypes were aligned to IMGT TRBV, TRBD and TRBJ reference segments using MiTCR v1.1. The analysis was restricted to V-J combinations with a frequency above 0.0001, which together covered about 99% of the repertoires. A TCS score was defined as the ratio of F50 (clonal expansion) to E x V (chaos), with BLOSUM62-based TCRdist applied between CDR3 peptides within each V-J. Welch's t-statistics and random forest reduced fewer than 600 V-J features to roughly 13, which were used in a naive Bayes classifier (R e1071). Sample size was not statistically predetermined, and blinding of investigators to group allocation was not performed. The paper describes TCR Vbeta CDR3 sequencing of 135 peripheral blood samples, made up of fewer than 50 ophthalmopathy patients, roughly 72 hyperthyroidism patients and 17 progressor patients.

Sample: peripheral blood mononuclear cells (PBMCs), taken at new diagnosis, from a patient treated with antithyroid drugs. This receptor was taken from a woman between 40 and 50 years old with Graves disease. Donor details come from another sample of the same person, matched by shared clones. The sequence joins TRBV9 to TRBJ2-3; the D element could tentatively be TRBD1 or TRBD2, as 6 bases agree for each. The sequenced DNA: TGTGCCAGCAGCGTAGGAGTTGGGGGGCCGAGCACAGATACGCAGTATTTT. Its protein reads: CASSVGVGGPSTDTQYF.